This T cell receptor (beta chain) was found in a study of radiotherapy plus CTLA-4 blockade in lung cancer. Study background: Disease control was seen in 25% to 40% of patients, objective responses in around 20%.

Findings and caveats of the study: Dynamics of early blood T cell clones, together with interferon-beta, were reportedly the best predictors of response. Radiotherapy plus ipilimumab was followed by expansion in blood of tumor-derived TCR clones.

Germline trimming cut 5 bases from V and 4 bases from J; bases unmatched to any gene: 7. CDR3 length: 14 amino acids. Looked up from germline, CDR1 is MNHEY and CDR2 is SVGAGI. Worth noting for this clone: Its specificity is unknown.

Assay used: immunoSEQ multiplex PCR; TCRdb lists only in-frame clones, some missing. This table has some 66,000 clones, about 80% appearing once. Sequences were derived from peripheral blood, sampled from a patient treated with radiotherapy plus ipilimumab. The chain has TRBV6-5 and TRBJ2-5; TRBD2 agrees at 7 bases. This TCR was recovered from a human donor with non-small cell lung cancer who had a partial response to radiotherapy plus ipilimumab. DNA for the CDR3: TGTGCCAGCAGTCGACTTGGGGGGGGAGAGACCCAGTACTTC. Residues: CASSRLGGGETQYF.